A selection of T cell receptor beta chains follows, all from one sample in a study of molecular identifiers for immune sequencing clone quantification. In TCRdb, the PCR reads were re-called with MiXCR into one record per CDR3 protein. Altogether 85,000 to 95,000 distinct CDR3 sequences are present, 15% to 20% being singletons, with the ten largest covering around 0.88%. The sequenced sample consisted of naive CD8+ T cells from blood, with Jurkat cell RNA spiked in. All receptors come from a human donor in good health. Some libraries in this study had Jurkat cell RNA spiked in. Both conserved end residues are part of each CDR3. Each record gives: D gene, J gene, V gene, clone size, CDR3 DNA, CDR3 protein. D genes are given only for firm matches. Clone size is stated in some rows and not others, as once, few, many or a class when expanded.

D: .; J: TRBJ2-7; V: TRBV27; size: many; DNA: TGTGCCAGCAGTCCTTACAGCGGCGAGCAGTACTTC; CDR3: CASSPYSGEQYF
D: .; J: TRBJ1-1; V: TRBV28; size: .; DNA: TGTGCCCACCGCTCCATTAGTAACACTGAAGCTTTCTTT; CDR3: CAHRSISNTEAFF
D: .; J: TRBJ1-5; V: TRBV5-6; size: many; DNA: TGTGCCAGCAGCTACCGGACGTCGCTAGATCGCAATCAGCCCCAGCATTTT; CDR3: CASSYRTSLDRNQPQHF
D: .; J: TRBJ2-3; V: TRBV9; size: many; DNA: TGTGCCAGCAGCGTAGAGTTAGCGCTCAGATCAGATACGCAGTATTTT; CDR3: CASSVELALRSDTQYF
D: .; J: TRBJ1-5; V: TRBV7-9; size: many; DNA: TGTGCCAGCAGCTCGAGCGGGGGGCCACAGCCCCAGCATTTT; CDR3: CASSSSGGPQPQHF
D: .; J: TRBJ2-3; V: TRBV7-6; size: many; DNA: TGTGCCAGCAGCCCAGGGGACACCCCTAGCACAGATACGCAGTATTTT; CDR3: CASSPGDTPSTDTQYF
D: .; J: TRBJ1-4; V: TRBV7-9; size: many; DNA: TGTGCCAGCAACTCGAAGGCAGGAGATAGAGAAAAACTGTTTTTT; CDR3: CASNSKAGDREKLFF
D: TRBD1; J: TRBJ2-3; V: TRBV5-4; size: many; DNA: TGTGCCAGCAGTACGGACAGGGGGAGCCTTAGCACAGATACGCAGTATTTT; CDR3: CASSTDRGSLSTDTQYF
D: .; J: TRBJ1-3; V: TRBV7-9; size: many; DNA: TGTGCCAGCAGCACCACTGTTCTATCTGGAAACACCATATATTTT; CDR3: CASSTTVLSGNTIYF
D: .; J: TRBJ2-5; V: TRBV5-3; size: once; DNA: TGTGCCAGCAGCTTGGAGGCCCAAGAGACCCAGTACTTC; CDR3: CASSLEAQETQYF
D: .; J: TRBJ2-3; V: TRBV19; size: many; DNA: TGTGCCAGTAGTATTATTGGAGATACGCAGTATTTT; CDR3: CASSIIGDTQYF
D: .; J: TRBJ2-1; V: TRBV11-2; size: many; DNA: TGTGCCAGCAGCTTAGGACCGGGGCTTCGCGATGAGCAGTTCTTC; CDR3: CASSLGPGLRDEQFF
D: .; J: TRBJ2-3; V: TRBV27; size: many; DNA: TGTGCCAGCAGTTCAGGACAGTTTAGCACAGATACGCAGTATTTT; CDR3: CASSSGQFSTDTQYF
D: TRBD2; J: TRBJ2-1; V: TRBV6-2/TRBV6-3; size: many; DNA: TGTGCCAGCGCACTAGCGGTCTACAATGAGCAGTTCTTC; CDR3: CASALAVYNEQFF
D: TRBD1; J: TRBJ2-1; V: TRBV9; size: many; DNA: TGTGCCAGCAGCGTAGGGACAGGCAATGAGCAGTTCTTC; CDR3: CASSVGTGNEQFF
D: TRBD2; J: TRBJ2-3; V: TRBV20-1; size: once; DNA: TGCAGTGCTAAGAGGGCTAGCGGGAGGACAGATACGCAGTATTTT; CDR3: CSAKRASGRTDTQYF
D: TRBD2; J: TRBJ2-3; V: TRBV6-5; size: many; DNA: TGTGCCAGCAGGGTAGCGGGAGGCCCTTCCACAGATACGCAGTATTTT; CDR3: CASRVAGGPSTDTQYF
D: .; J: TRBJ1-5; V: TRBV2; size: many; DNA: TGTGCCAGCAGTCCATATGGAAGACCGGGAGGTCAGCCCCAGCATTTT; CDR3: CASSPYGRPGGQPQHF
D: TRBD1; J: TRBJ1-4; V: TRBV20-1; size: many; DNA: TGCAGTGCTAGAGATCCCGGGACAGGCCCTAATGAAAAACTGTTTTTT; CDR3: CSARDPGTGPNEKLFF
D: .; J: TRBJ1-1; V: TRBV30; size: many; DNA: TGTGCCTGGAGTCAAGGAGGGAACACTGAAGCTTTCTTT; CDR3: CAWSQGGNTEAFF
D: .; J: TRBJ2-3; V: TRBV6-2/TRBV6-3; size: once; DNA: TGTGCCAGCAGTTATGGAGGGGCCAGCACAGATACGCAGTATTTT; CDR3: CASSYGGASTDTQYF
D: TRBD2; J: TRBJ2-1; V: TRBV7-6; size: many; DNA: TGTGCCAGCAGCTTAGCGGGGGGGGGGGATGAGCAGTTCTTC; CDR3: CASSLAGGGDEQFF
D: TRBD2; J: TRBJ2-5; V: TRBV6-5; size: .; DNA: TGTGCCAGCAGTCCCGACGGACTAGCGGGGAAAGAGACCCAGTACTTC; CDR3: CASSPDGLAGKETQYF
D: .; J: TRBJ2-2; V: TRBV28; size: .; DNA: TGCGCAGAAGGGGCAGGGAAGGACACCGTGGAGCTGTTTTTT; CDR3: CAEGAGKDTVELFF
D: .; J: TRBJ2-7; V: TRBV7-6; size: many; DNA: TGTGCCAGCAGCCTCTCGGGGGCGTCCGAGCAGTACTTC; CDR3: CASSLSGASEQYF
D: TRBD2; J: TRBJ2-4; V: TRBV27; size: many; DNA: TGTGCCAGCAGTTTATCAGTAGGTACTAGCGGGAGTTCGTCTCAGTACTTC; CDR3: CASSLSVGTSGSSSQYF
D: TRBD1; J: TRBJ1-3; V: TRBV4-3; size: many; DNA: TGCGCCAGCAGCCCGTATACAGGGGGCGCCGGAAACACCATATATTTT; CDR3: CASSPYTGGAGNTIYF
D: .; J: TRBJ1-5; V: TRBV7-2; size: many; DNA: TGTGCCAGCAGCTCCCCGTCCGAGGAGGGTCGCAATCAGCCCCAGCATTTT; CDR3: CASSSPSEEGRNQPQHF
D: TRBD2; J: TRBJ2-7; V: TRBV3-1; size: .; DNA: TGTGCCAGCAGCCAAGGGGGACTAGCGGGAGTCCGCTACGAGCAGTACTTC; CDR3: CASSQGGLAGVRYEQYF
D: .; J: TRBJ2-5; V: TRBV7-9; size: many; DNA: TGTGCCTCACTCGATTGGGGCAGGGTGGATGAGACCCAGTACTTC; CDR3: CASLDWGRVDETQYF
D: .; J: TRBJ2-1; V: TRBV28; size: few; DNA: TGTGCCAGCAGTTTTTTGAACGGAGATGCCAATGAGCAGTTCTTC; CDR3: CASSFLNGDANEQFF
D: .; J: TRBJ2-5; V: TRBV12-3/TRBV12-4; size: many; DNA: TGTGCCAGCAGTTCGGACACTTACCAAGAGACCCAGTACTTC; CDR3: CASSSDTYQETQYF
D: TRBD2; J: TRBJ2-5; V: TRBV20-1; size: few; DNA: TGCAGTGCTAGAGTTTCATTTTCTGGACTAGCGGTTTACCAAGAGACCCAGTACTTC; CDR3: CSARVSFSGLAVYQETQYF
D: .; J: TRBJ2-5; V: TRBV9; size: many; DNA: TGTGCCAGCAGCTCACGGACTGACCAAGAGACCCAGTACTTC; CDR3: CASSSRTDQETQYF
D: .; J: TRBJ2-3; V: TRBV2; size: many; DNA: TGTGCCAGCAGTGGTCTGGACACTAGCACAGATACGCAGTATTTT; CDR3: CASSGLDTSTDTQYF
D: .; J: TRBJ2-3; V: TRBV29-1; size: many; DNA: TGCAGCGTTGTAGGGACCACAGATACGCAGTATTTT; CDR3: CSVVGTTDTQYF
D: .; J: TRBJ2-3; V: TRBV30; size: many; DNA: TGTGCCTGGGAAGCGACAGATACGCAGTATTTT; CDR3: CAWEATDTQYF
D: TRBD2; J: TRBJ2-7; V: TRBV28; size: many; DNA: TGTGCCAGCAGTTTGCAGCGGGAGGGCTATCGGCAGTACTTC; CDR3: CASSLQREGYRQYF
D: .; J: TRBJ2-7; V: TRBV7-9; size: many; DNA: TGTGCCAGCAGCTTACGTCTAGAGCAGTACTTC; CDR3: CASSLRLEQYF
D: .; J: TRBJ2-3; V: TRBV20-1; size: many; DNA: TGCAGTGCTTCAGAGGGTCCGGGACTGACCACAGATACGCAGTATTTT; CDR3: CSASEGPGLTTDTQYF
D: .; J: TRBJ1-6; V: TRBV7-9; size: many; DNA: TGTGCCAGCAGCCCCAGGCGCCATAATTCACCCCTCCACTTT; CDR3: CASSPRRHNSPLHF
D: TRBD1; J: TRBJ1-2; V: TRBV6-1; size: many; DNA: TGTGCCAGCAAAACAGGGGGCTATGGCTACACCTTC; CDR3: CASKTGGYGYTF
D: .; J: TRBJ1-1; V: TRBV19; size: many; DNA: TGTGCCAGTAGTATCTGGCCGTCCACTGAAGCTTTCTTT; CDR3: CASSIWPSTEAFF
D: .; J: TRBJ2-3; V: TRBV19; size: many; DNA: TGTGCCAGCCACCCCGGGGGAGGACTTACCCCAAAGAGCGCAGATACGCAGTATTTT; CDR3: CASHPGGGLTPKSADTQYF
D: .; J: TRBJ2-6; V: TRBV20-1; size: many; DNA: TGCAGTGCTAGGTCGACAGAAGACTCTGGGGCCAACGTCCTGACTTTC; CDR3: CSARSTEDSGANVLTF
D: TRBD1; J: TRBJ2-7; V: TRBV6-2/TRBV6-3; size: many; DNA: TGTGCCAGCAGTTACTTCCCCGGGGACAGGGGGGCCTACGAGCAGTACTTC; CDR3: CASSYFPGDRGAYEQYF
D: TRBD2; J: TRBJ2-3; V: TRBV4-3; size: many; DNA: TGCGCCAGCAGCCAAGGTGGGACGCAAGGGAGGGGCTCAGATACGCAGTATTTT; CDR3: CASSQGGTQGRGSDTQYF
D: .; J: TRBJ1-2; V: TRBV12-3/TRBV12-4; size: many; DNA: TGTGCCAGCAGTTATTATGGGGGCTATGGCTACACCTTC; CDR3: CASSYYGGYGYTF
D: .; J: TRBJ2-7; V: TRBV20-1; size: many; DNA: TGCAGTGCTAGGGGACAGGGAACCGGGACTAGCTCCTACGAGCAGTACTTC; CDR3: CSARGQGTGTSSYEQYF
D: TRBD1; J: TRBJ2-1; V: TRBV9; size: many; DNA: TGTGCCAGCAGCCCCACTCCGGGACAGGGATCGAGTGAGCAGTTCTTC; CDR3: CASSPTPGQGSSEQFF
D: .; J: TRBJ1-1; V: TRBV19; size: many; DNA: TGTGCCAGTAGTATAAGTCAGACGAACACTGAAGCTTTCTTT; CDR3: CASSISQTNTEAFF
D: TRBD1; J: TRBJ1-1; V: TRBV30; size: .; DNA: TGTGCCTGGAGTCCGACACAGGGGGATACTGAAGCTTTCTTT; CDR3: CAWSPTQGDTEAFF
D: .; J: TRBJ2-5; V: TRBV6-2/TRBV6-3; size: many; DNA: TGTGCCAGCAGTTATGGTTGGGGGGGCTTAGAAGAGACCCAGTACTTC; CDR3: CASSYGWGGLEETQYF